The 8 T cell receptor beta chains presented below share a single source sample, sequenced in a study of blood T cell repertoires in COVID-19. The table came from immunoSEQ multiplex PCR; TCRdb's copy has only in-frame clones and leaves some out. The sample yields roughly 300,000 clones, 70% to 90% seen once. Sequences were obtained from peripheral blood. All receptors derive from a woman aged 45-60 years who had recovered from COVID-19.

The chain carries TRBV2 and TRBJ1-1; 7 positions agree with TRBD1. Germline V gene lookup returns CDR1 SNHLY and CDR2 FYNNEI. This CDR3 region has 14 residues. V lost 5 bases to trimming and J lost 0 bases; unmatched junction nucleotides: 3. CDR3 sequence: CASSLQGLNTEAFF. As DNA, the CDR3 is TGTGCCAGCAGTTTACAGGGGTTGAACACTGAAGCTTTCTTT.

In this sample, this clone turned up a few times. The chain has TRBV7-9 and TRBJ2-5, with D unclear. CDR3 length: 13 residues. V was clipped by 3 bases and J by 2 bases, with 7 bases between them. Germline CDR1 SEHNR, CDR2 FQNEAQ (reference sequence). The CDR3 coding sequence is TGTGCCAGCAGCTTGGCACAGCAAGAGACCCAGTACTTC. Protein product: CASSLAQQETQYF.

V gene TRBV29-1 combines with J gene TRBJ1-1; possibly TRBD1 for D (5 bases). There are 14 residues in the CDR3. The germline gives CDR1 SQVTM, CDR2 ANQGSEA. The ends were cut back, 0 bases at V and 10 bases at J, with 18 bases in the middle. CDR3 loop: CSVEDRAREFGAFF. In nucleotides, the CDR3 is TGCAGCGTTGAAGATCGAGCCAGGGAATTCGGAGCTTTCTTT.

The chain has TRBV7-9 and TRBJ2-1; 12 bases align to TRBD2. CDR1 SEHNR and CDR2 FQNEAQ come from the germline V gene (reference sequence). The CDR3 is 17 amino acids. V gave up 0 bases and J gave up 5 bases; unmatched junction bases: 5. CDR3 loop: CASSLAKTSGRNNEQFF. The CDR3 DNA follows: TGTGCCAGCAGCTTAGCCAAGACTAGCGGGAGAAACAATGAGCAGTTCTTC.

J is TRBJ2-1 and V is TRBV6-5, with 11 nucleotides matching TRBD2. The CDR3 extends over 13 amino acids. J lost 9 bases, V lost 7 bases, and 5 bases had no gene match. Germline CDR1 is MNHEY and CDR2 is SVGAGI. The DNA of the CDR3 is TGTGCCAGCAAGGGAGGACTAGCGGGTGAGCAGTTCTTC. It codes for CASKGGLAGEQFF.

The rearrangement uses TRBV6-5 and TRBJ1-4; 10 nucleotides align to TRBD1. The CDR3 spans 16 residues. Germline V gene sequence: CDR1 MNHEY, CDR2 SVGAGI. V lost 6 bases, J lost 13 bases, and 17 bases stayed unmatched. CDR3 loop: CASSYTTGQGRIGLFF. In nucleotides, the CDR3 is TGTGCCAGCAGCTACACAACGGGACAGGGGAGGATAGGACTGTTTTTT.

This chain links TRBV3-1 (or the pseudogene TRBV3-2) with TRBJ2-1, with 14 bases identical to TRBD2. This CDR3 contains 15 residues. The germline V gene has CDR1 LGHDT and CDR2 YNNKEL (reference sequence). V shed 3 bases, J shed 10 bases, and the junction held 5 bases outside the gene matches. The CDR3 DNA sequence: TGTGCCAGCAGCCAGACTAGCGGGAGGGCCGGAGAGCAGTTCTTC. Translating gives CASSQTSGRAGEQFF.

This clone appeared a single time. The gene calls are TRBV30 and TRBJ1-2, with 8 bases identical to TRBD1. Germline assignment: CDR1 GTSNPN and CDR2 SVGIG (reference sequence). V lost 3 bases, J lost 2 bases, and 5 bases stayed unmatched. CDR3 length: 14 amino acids. DNA for the CDR3: TGTGCCTGGAGCCGGGACAGGACAAACTATGGCTACACCTTC. It specifies CAWSRDRTNYGYTF.